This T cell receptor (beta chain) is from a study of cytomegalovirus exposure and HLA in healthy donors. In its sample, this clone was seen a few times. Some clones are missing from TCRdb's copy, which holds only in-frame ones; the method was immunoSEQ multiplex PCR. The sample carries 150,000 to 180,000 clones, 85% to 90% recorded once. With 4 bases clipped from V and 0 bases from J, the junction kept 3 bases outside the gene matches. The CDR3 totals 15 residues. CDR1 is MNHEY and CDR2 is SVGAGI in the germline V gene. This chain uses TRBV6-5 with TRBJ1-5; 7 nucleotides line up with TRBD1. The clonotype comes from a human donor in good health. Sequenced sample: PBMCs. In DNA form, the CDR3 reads TGTGCCAGCAGTTCGGACAGGTATAGCAATCAGCCCCAGCATTTT. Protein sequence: CASSSDRYSNQPQHF.